Below, 11 T cell receptor beta chains from the same sample are listed, as sequenced in a study of cytomegalovirus exposure and HLA in healthy donors. Primers for the PCR totalled 60 Vbeta and 13 Jbeta. Method: immunoSEQ multiplex PCR; TCRdb's copy keeps in-frame clones and lacks some. The sample carries under 200,000 clones, 68% recorded once. The source material was PBMCs. These receptor sequences come from a man in his fifties or sixties in good health and CMV-seronegative.

This clone was found once. The V call is TRBV5-1, the J call TRBJ1-1, with 10 bases that match TRBD1. With V trimmed by 4 bases and J by 11 bases, 14 bases remained unmatched. Germline V gives CDR1 SGHRS, CDR2 YFSETQ. This CDR3 region has 15 residues. The CDR3: CASSVGPGQGNRAFF. CDR3 bases: TGCGCCAGCAGCGTTGGACCGGGACAGGGGAATAGGGCTTTCTTT.

V is TRBV2 and J is TRBJ2-7, with TRBD2 matching over 12 bases. This CDR3 spans 13 amino acids. Germline V gene sequence: CDR1 SNHLY, CDR2 FYNNEI. The V and J ends lost 7 bases and 4 bases, in that order; junction bases with no gene match: 2. The CDR3 loop reads CASIGLAGYEQYF. The DNA of the CDR3 is TGTGCCAGCATCGGACTAGCGGGGTACGAGCAGTACTTC.

About this clone itself: Other DNA sequences in this specimen translate into the identical CDR3. The chain links TRBV7-2 to TRBJ1-5, with D hard to call. Trimming took 1 base from V and 5 from J, leaving 6 bases between them. The CDR3 is 13 amino acids. Germline loops: CDR1 SGHTA, CDR2 FQGNSA. The CDR3 sequence: CASSLDRDQPQHF. CDR3 coding DNA: TGTGCCAGCAGCTTAGACAGAGATCAGCCCCAGCATTTT.

V usage is TRBV28 and J usage is TRBJ2-1; D perhaps matches TRBD2 (5 bases). CDR1 MDHEN and CDR2 SYDVKM come from the germline V gene. The CDR3 length is 12 residues. Trimming cost V 1 base and J 9 bases, with 7 bases left between them. Here the CDR3 DNA reads TGTGCCAGCAGTTTATTAGGAGGTGAGCAGTTCTTC. It is translated as CASSLLGGEQFF.

This clone was recorded only once. The J gene is TRBJ1-2, the V gene TRBV18; weak D call: TRBD1 (5 bases). Deletions cut 4 bases from V and 1 base from J, with 7 bases between. The CDR3 has 13 amino acids. The germline CDR1 and CDR2 sequences are KGHSH and LQKENI. Here the CDR3 DNA reads TGTGCCAGCTCACTACAGGATAACTATGGCTACACCTTC. It is translated as CASSLQDNYGYTF.

This clone was seen a single time. The junction shows a germline mismatch at one end, possibly a read error. V and J are TRBV5-4 and TRBJ1-3; D unresolved. This CDR3 is 14 amino acids long. From germline, CDR1 is SGHNT and CDR2 YYREEE (reference sequence). CDR3: CASSLSGNGNTVYF. In DNA, the CDR3 is TGTGCCAGCAGCTTATCGGGGAATGGAAACACCGTATATTTT.

The chain uses TRBV19 and TRBJ1-5, with D possibly TRBD1 on 5 matching bases. Trimming removed 3 bases at V and 5 bases at J, with 20 bases between. The CDR3 totals 17 residues. The germline CDR1 and CDR2 sequences are LNHDA and SQIVND (reference sequence). CDR3: CASSMEGRVSGDQPQHF. The CDR3 DNA reads as TGTGCCAGTAGTATGGAGGGCAGGGTCAGTGGCGATCAGCCCCAGCATTTT.

This clone has just a few counts. The chain uses TRBV7-2 and TRBJ2-1, with a possible D match to TRBD2 (7 bases). CDR3 size: 14 residues. The germline V and J ends were trimmed by 5 bases and 7 bases, with 15 bases remaining between them. Germline CDR1 reads SGHTA; CDR2 reads FQGNSA. The CDR3 here is CASSPGGPQNEQFF. The CDR3 DNA reads TGTGCCAGCAGCCCCGGGGGGCCTCAAAATGAGCAGTTCTTC.

V is TRBV2 and J is TRBJ1-5; D ambiguous. The CDR3 consists of 16 residues. V gave up 1 base and J gave up 8 bases, with 18 bases separating them. Germline CDR1 is SNHLY and CDR2 is FYNNEI. The CDR3 loop is CASSEGLRSSAEPQHF. The DNA of the CDR3 is TGTGCCAGCAGTGAAGGCTTAAGATCTAGCGCTGAGCCCCAGCATTTT.

This clone was found a few times. The rearrangement links TRBV11-2 to TRBJ1-1; perhaps TRBD1 as D (5 bases). The CDR3 sequence is 14 residues long. The V end lost 3 bases, the J end lost 2 bases, and 10 bases lay between the germline ends. The germline V gene encodes CDR1 SGHAT and CDR2 FQNNGV. The CDR3 DNA is TGTGCCAGCAGCTTTGTAGGGGTAAACACTGAAGCTTTCTTT. Its translation: CASSFVGVNTEAFF.

This clone appeared a single time. The chain combines TRBV25-1 with TRBJ1-2; 8 bases match TRBD1. V shed 4 bases and J 4 bases; nucleotides not matched to a gene: 8. There are 15 residues in the CDR3. Germline-derived CDR1 and CDR2 are MGHDK and SYGVNS. The CDR3 here is CASSAPDREGYGYTF. The CDR3 DNA follows: TGTGCCAGCAGTGCCCCGGACAGGGAAGGCTATGGCTACACCTTC.